This T cell receptor (beta chain) was sequenced for a study of T cell repertoires in cytomegalovirus infection (dated by TCRdb to the late 2010s). About the study as a whole: Donor HLA type was relevant to the analysis, as public TCR beta signatures indicated carriage of CMV infection together with the matching HLA type.

Here is what the overall study found, with its caveats: Carriers of CMV infection plus the relevant HLA type were discriminated by the cumulative frequency of public TCR beta family members in the study cohort and in an independent approximately 360-donor cohort. The ex vivo response was dominated by HLA-C-restricted CMV-specific TCR beta clonotypes, which also provided the single most frequent clonotype in two of eight donors.

The instrument was an Illumina HiSeq 1500. Using fastp at Q25 and MiXCR, TCRdb reprocessed the public reads and kept productive beta chains. Records with the same CDR3 protein are collapsed into one entry carrying the most frequent genes and DNA. Across this sample there are 500,000 or so distinct CDR3 sequences, with approximately 17% seen only once. Jointly, the top ten make up approximately 24% of the sample. Concerning this clonotype: Its antigen has not been determined. Base qualities are not provided; no much larger clone lies one nucleotide away.

CDR1 and CDR2, looked up from the germline V gene (reference sequence), are SEHNR and FQNEAQ. The CDR3 runs 13 amino acids, cysteine and phenylalanine included. CDR3 DNA only is kept here, 39 bases in frame from base 1. At the junction V is shortened by 4 bases and J by 3 bases, with 10 bases in between. The sequence was collected from a human donor in good health (CMV status not recorded). Some clones in this sample may be carry-over from other donors' samples. The chain was built from TRBV7-9 and TRBJ2-7, with no reliable assignment of the D segment. Sequencing used CD8+ T cells from PBMCs. The CDR3 protein: CASSYPPRYEQYF. The DNA reads TGTGCCAGCAGCTACCCGCCCCGCTACGAGCAGTACTTC.